A single sample gave rise to the 29 T cell receptor beta chains below, sequenced in a study of cytomegalovirus exposure and HLA in healthy donors. 13 Jbeta primers and 60 Vbeta primers were used for the PCR. The data were produced by immunoSEQ multiplex PCR, yet TCRdb's version contains in-frame clones alone and is incomplete. The sample table includes around 150,000 clones. The sequenced sample consisted of PBMCs. The source is a woman aged 55-70 years in good health and CMV-seronegative.

The chain combines TRBV9 with TRBJ2-7; tentative D call: TRBD1 (6 bases). This CDR3 region has 17 residues. Trimming pared 0 bases from V and 2 bases from J, leaving 18 bases between. Per the germline V gene, CDR1 is SGDLS and CDR2 is YYNGEE. This CDR3 reads CASSVAPLGQGTYEQYF. The CDR3 DNA is TGTGCCAGCAGCGTAGCACCCCTGGGGCAGGGGACCTACGAGCAGTACTTC.

In nucleotides, the CDR3 is TGTGCCAGCAGTTACTCTGGGAGAGGCTACACCTTC. Amino acid sequence: CASSYSGRGYTF. The chain is built from TRBV6-5 and TRBJ1-2; D is uncertain. Germline-derived CDR1 and CDR2 are MNHEY and SVGAGI. The CDR3 runs 12 residues. V was trimmed by 0 bases and J by 8 bases, leaving 7 bases between them.

The rearrangement links TRBV7-8 to TRBJ2-5; 10 nucleotides align to TRBD2. With V trimmed by 6 bases and J by 2 bases, 6 bases remained unmatched. CDR1 SGHVS and CDR2 FQNEAQ come from the germline V gene. CDR3 length: 15 residues. The CDR3 DNA sequence: TGTGCCAGCAGGCGATTAGCGGGGGGACAAGAGACCCAGTACTTC. Protein: CASRRLAGGQETQYF.

The chain joins TRBV10-3 to TRBJ1-2; D is possibly TRBD1 (6 bases). CDR1 and CDR2 from the germline V gene are ENHRY and SYGVKD. This CDR3 is built from 15 residues. The V and J ends lost 0 bases and 5 bases respectively, with 13 bases between them. Written as DNA, the CDR3 is TGTGCCATCAGTGAGTCATCAGGGACATGGTATGGCTACACCTTC. It yields the protein CAISESSGTWYGYTF.

Here the CDR3 reads CASSLQTSGSYEQYF. The CDR3, as DNA: TGTGCCAGCAGTTTACAGACTAGCGGGTCCTACGAGCAGTACTTC. The chain has TRBV28 and TRBJ2-7, with 10 bases identical to TRBD2. V gave up 2 bases and J gave up 1 base; unmatched junction bases: 2. Germline V lookup: CDR1 MDHEN, CDR2 SYDVKM. The CDR3 is 15 amino acids.

The V gene is TRBV29-1, the J gene TRBJ2-5, with 7 bases aligning to TRBD1. There are 14 residues in the CDR3. The germline CDR1 and CDR2 sequences are SQVTM and ANQGSEA. The V segment lost 3 bases and the J segment 5 bases; nucleotides outside the gene matches: 9. DNA for the CDR3: TGCAGCGTTGAGGATACAGGGGATGTGGAGACCCAGTACTTC. Residues: CSVEDTGDVETQYF.

The CDR3 sequence is CASSETGGFGNTIYF. In DNA, the CDR3 is TGTGCCAGCAGCGAGACAGGGGGCTTCGGAAACACCATATATTTT. V is TRBV9 and J is TRBJ1-3; TRBD1 matches 10 bases. J gave up 4 bases and V 3 bases, and 4 bases lay outside the gene matches. The CDR3 extends over 15 amino acids. The germline V gene has CDR1 SGDLS and CDR2 YYNGEE. Drawing the rest from reference TRBV9 and TRBJ1-3, the complete variable domain is DSGVTQTPKHLITATGQRVTLRCSPRSGDLSVYWYQQSLDQGLQFLIQYYNGEERAKGNILERFSAQQFPDLHSELNLSSLELGDSALYFCASSETGGFGNTIYFGEGSWLTVV.

The chain joins TRBV11-3 to TRBJ2-1; 11 bases fit TRBD2. Germline V gives CDR1 SGHNT, CDR2 YENEEA. Trimming removed 4 bases from V and 6 bases from J; junction bases left unmatched: 5. The CDR3 sequence is 15 residues long. Written as DNA, the CDR3 is TGTGCCAGCAGCTCACGGACTAGCGGGTCCAATGAGCAGTTCTTC. This encodes CASSSRTSGSNEQFF.

This chain uses TRBV5-6 with TRBJ2-6; no firm D call. The CDR3 has 14 residues. Germline V gene lookup returns CDR1 SGHDT and CDR2 YYEEEE. With 4 bases removed from V and 4 bases from J, the gap between germline ends came to 9 bases. The CDR3 bases are TGTGCCAGCAGCCGCACTTGGGGGGCCAACGTCCTGACTTTC. Encoded protein: CASSRTWGANVLTF.

This chain connects TRBV27 to TRBJ1-5; 7 positions match TRBD1. Germline CDR1 reads MNHEY; CDR2 reads SMNVEV (reference sequence). There are 17 residues in the CDR3. V was pared by 4 bases and J by 0 bases, with 9 bases of the junction left unmatched. The CDR3 loop is CASSSRDRTHSNQPQHF. The CDR3 DNA reads as TGTGCCAGCAGTTCACGGGACAGAACCCATAGCAATCAGCCCCAGCATTTT.

This chain links TRBV15 with TRBJ2-5, with TRBD1 identical over 11 bases. In germline, CDR1 is LNHNV, CDR2 YYDKDF (reference sequence). V was clipped by 4 bases and J by 5 bases; unmatched bases: 12. CDR3 length equals 17 residues. CDR3 DNA sequence: TGTGCCACCAGCACCAGGACCGGGACAGGGGGAAAGGAGACCCAGTACTTC. Its protein is CATSTRTGTGGKETQYF.

The CDR3 DNA sequence: TGTGCCAGCAGCCAAGTAACGGGCGGGAACTATGGCTACACCTTC. It yields the protein CASSQVTGGNYGYTF. The rearrangement links TRBV4-2 to TRBJ1-2; D not certain. The germline CDR1 and CDR2 sequences are LGHNA and YNFKEQ. The CDR3 runs 15 residues. V was clipped by 1 base and J by 2 bases, with 11 bases between them.

This chain links TRBV5-8 with TRBJ2-7, with 8 positions matching TRBD1. The CDR3 length is 16 residues. From germline, CDR1 is SGHTS and CDR2 YDEGEE. The junction had 12 bases not matched to a gene; V was cut back by 4 bases and J by 3 bases. CDR3 DNA: TGTGCCAGCAGCATCGCCGGGACAGGAGGGTTCTACGAGCAGTACTTC. Its protein is CASSIAGTGGFYEQYF.

The chain has TRBV6-5 and TRBJ1-1; D unresolved. The V end was cut by 2 bases, the J end by 6 bases, with 7 bases between. Looked up from germline, CDR1 is MNHEY and CDR2 is SVGAGI. This CDR3 comprises 12 residues. CDR3 protein: CASSYPLSEAFF. DNA of the CDR3: TGTGCCAGCAGTTACCCTCTTTCTGAAGCTTTCTTT.

The chain has TRBV11-2 and TRBJ2-3; a weak D match, TRBD2 (5 bases). V lost 6 bases, J lost 0 bases, and 10 bases lay in between. The CDR3 extends over 14 amino acids. CDR1 is SGHAT, CDR2 FQNNGV, per germline. The CDR3 nucleotides read TGTGCCAGCAGAGGCTGGACTAGCACAGATACGCAGTATTTT. Amino acids: CASRGWTSTDTQYF. The whole variable domain, filled in from reference TRBV11-2 and TRBJ2-3, reads EAGVAQSPRYKIIEKRQSVAFWCNPISGHATLYWYQQILGQGPKLLIQFQNNGVVDDSQLPKDRFSAERLKGVDSTLKIQPAKLEDSAVYLCASRGWTSTDTQYFGPGTRLTVL.

V usage is TRBV9 and J usage is TRBJ1-1; possibly TRBD1 for D (5 bases). The CDR3 runs to 15 residues. With 4 bases removed from V and 0 bases from J, the gap between germline ends came to 13 bases. Germline CDR1 SGDLS, CDR2 YYNGEE. CDR3 nucleotide sequence: TGTGCCAGCAGCCCCCGGAGGGGACTGAACACTGAAGCTTTCTTT. It codes for CASSPRRGLNTEAFF.

The rearrangement uses TRBV10-2 and TRBJ2-7, with 10 bases lining up with TRBD2. With V trimmed by 3 bases and J by 4 bases, 6 bases remained unmatched. The germline CDR1 and CDR2 sequences are WSHSY and SAAADI. There are 15 residues in the CDR3. DNA for the CDR3: TGCGCCAGCAGTGAATGGACTAGCGGTCTTTACGAGCAGTACTTC. Amino acid sequence: CASSEWTSGLYEQYF.

The CDR3 DNA reads TGCAGCTTTAGCGGGAGTTTGGAGGCCCAGTACTTC. It codes for CSFSGSLEAQYF. V and J are TRBV29-1 and TRBJ2-5; 9 bases line up with TRBD2. The trim removed 8 bases at V and 9 bases at J, leaving 10 bases unmatched. The CDR3 sequence is 12 residues long. Germline CDR1 reads SQVTM; CDR2 reads ANQGSEA.

J is TRBJ2-5 and V is TRBV5-1; D is unresolved. The germline CDR1 and CDR2 sequences are SGHRS and YFSETQ. The CDR3 sequence is 14 residues long. The V end lost 9 bases, the J end lost 5 bases, and 20 bases lay between the germline ends. The CDR3 spells CATQPGPQVETQYF. The DNA of the CDR3 is TGCGCCACCCAGCCTGGCCCTCAGGTGGAGACCCAGTACTTC.

The chain carries TRBV7-9 and TRBJ1-1, with TRBD1 identical over 10 bases. There are 14 residues in the CDR3. Germline values: CDR1 SEHNR, CDR2 FQNEAQ (reference sequence). The trim removed 5 bases at V and 5 bases at J, leaving 5 bases unmatched. The chain's CDR3 is CASSPRTGGTEAFF. In nucleotides, the CDR3 is TGTGCCAGCAGCCCCCGGACAGGGGGAACTGAAGCTTTCTTT.

The chain carries TRBV19 and TRBJ1-5; 10 positions agree with TRBD1. This CDR3 is 14 amino acids long. V dropped 6 bases and J dropped 11; count of bases not matched to a gene: 10. CDR1 and CDR2 from the germline V gene are LNHDA and SQIVND (reference sequence). The CDR3, as DNA: TGTGCCAGTAGCCCGGGACAGGGGAGTTGGACCCAGCATTTT. As protein: CASSPGQGSWTQHF.

The rearrangement uses TRBV5-1 and TRBJ1-4; TRBD1 is a possible D gene (5 bases). V shed 3 bases and J shed 5 bases, with 14 bases lying between them. The CDR3 is 15 amino acids. CDR1 is SGHRS, CDR2 YFSETQ, per germline. The CDR3, as DNA: TGCGCCAGCAGCTGGGGACTCCTTGGAAATGAAAAACTGTTTTTT. Translating it yields CASSWGLLGNEKLFF.

The V call is TRBV6-5, the J call TRBJ2-1; 9 bases align to TRBD1. The CDR3 is made up of 15 amino acids. Losses at the gene ends were 6 bases for V and 6 bases for J; bases not matched to a gene: 9. Germline V lookup: CDR1 MNHEY, CDR2 SVGAGI. CDR3 residues: CASSAYRGQGNEQFF. CDR3 coding DNA: TGTGCCAGCAGCGCCTACAGGGGGCAGGGCAATGAGCAGTTCTTC.

The chain employs TRBV19 and TRBJ1-6; D not certain. Germline V gene lookup returns CDR1 LNHDA and CDR2 SQIVND (reference sequence). CDR3 length: 15 residues. Deletions cut 10 bases from V and 5 bases from J, with 18 bases between. CDR3 DNA: TGTGCCACCTCATGGAGGGTCCGTAATAATTCACCCCTCCACTTT. Its protein is CATSWRVRNNSPLHF.

The CDR3 nucleotides read TGTGCCAGCAGCTCCCCGGGGGCGGCGGGGGGCCCCACAGATACGCAGTATTTT. It codes for CASSSPGAAGGPTDTQYF. This rearrangement joins TRBV7-3 to TRBJ2-3, with TRBD2 matching over 8 bases. This CDR3 contains 18 residues. CDR1 SGHTA and CDR2 FQGTGA come from the germline V gene. The junction had 14 bases not matched to a gene; V was cut back by 4 bases and J by 2 bases. The full variable domain, with the rest looked up from reference TRBV7-3 and TRBJ2-3, is GAGVSQTPSNKVTEKGKYVELRCDPISGHTALYWYRQSLGQGPEFLIYFQGTGAADDSGLPNDRFFAVRPEGSVSTLKIQRTERGDSAVYLCASSSPGAAGGPTDTQYFGPGTRLTVL.

The CDR3 loop reads CASSLVETGQEFF. The CDR3 coding sequence is TGTGCCAGCAGCTTAGTGGAGACTGGACAAGAGTTCTTC. The chain is built from TRBV7-2 and TRBJ2-1, with D tentatively TRBD1 (5 bases). From germline, CDR1 is SGHTA and CDR2 FQGNSA. V lost 1 base and J lost 14, with 15 bases in between. This CDR3 region has 13 residues.

J is TRBJ1-5 and V is TRBV27; tentatively, D is TRBD1 (6 bases). Looked up from germline, CDR1 is MNHEY and CDR2 is SMNVEV (reference sequence). CDR3 length: 15 amino acids. V lost 2 bases to trimming and J lost 2 bases, with 10 bases between them. The CDR3 nucleotides are TGTGCCAGCAGTTTAACACAGGGAGGCAATCAGCCCCAGCATTTT. Its translation: CASSLTQGGNQPQHF.

This chain joins TRBV10-3 and TRBJ2-3; 7 bases are shared with TRBD2. J gave up 11 bases and V 6 bases, and 17 bases lay outside the gene matches. The V gene's germline CDR1 is ENHRY and CDR2 SYGVKD. The CDR3 has 15 amino acids. CDR3 nucleotides: TGTGCCATCAGCCCCGGGGGAGCGGGGACTCTAGAGCAGTATTTT. Its protein is CAISPGGAGTLEQYF.

The chain employs TRBV5-1 and TRBJ2-7; 12 bases align to TRBD1. With V trimmed by 2 bases and J by 6 bases, 9 bases remained unmatched. This CDR3 region has 16 residues. Germline assignment: CDR1 SGHRS and CDR2 YFSETQ. The chain's CDR3 is CASSFAGQGANGEQYF. CDR3 DNA sequence: TGCGCCAGCAGCTTTGCGGGACAGGGGGCTAATGGCGAGCAGTACTTC. The whole variable domain, remainder taken from reference TRBV5-1 and TRBJ2-7, is KAGVTQTPRYLIKTRGQQVTLSCSPISGHRSVSWYQQTPGQGLQFLFEYFSETQRNKGNFPGRFSGRQFSNSRSEMNVSTLELGDSALYLCASSFAGQGANGEQYFGPGTRLTVT.